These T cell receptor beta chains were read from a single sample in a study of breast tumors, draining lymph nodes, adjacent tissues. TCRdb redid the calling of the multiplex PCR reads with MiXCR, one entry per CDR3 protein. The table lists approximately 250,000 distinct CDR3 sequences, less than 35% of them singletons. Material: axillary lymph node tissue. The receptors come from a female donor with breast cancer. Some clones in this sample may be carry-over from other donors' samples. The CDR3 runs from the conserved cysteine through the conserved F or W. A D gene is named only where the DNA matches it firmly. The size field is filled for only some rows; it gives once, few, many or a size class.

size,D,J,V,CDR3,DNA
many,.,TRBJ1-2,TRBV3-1,CASSQTQGTGYGYTF,TGTGCCAGCAGCCAAACACAGGGAACCGGCTATGGCTACACCTTC
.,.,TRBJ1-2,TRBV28,CASSSGGIYYGYTF,TGTGCCAGCAGTTCTGGGGGGATTTACTATGGCTACACCTTC
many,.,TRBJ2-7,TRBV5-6,CASSPRSRGPEQYF,TGTGCCAGCAGCCCCCGGTCCCGGGGCCCCGAGCAGTACTTC
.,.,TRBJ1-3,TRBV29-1,CSVGGTRGNTIYF,TGCAGCGTTGGAGGGACACGTGGAAACACCATATATTTT
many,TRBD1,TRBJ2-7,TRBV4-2,CASSQGTGGSQGIYEQYF,TGTGCCAGCAGCCAAGGGACAGGGGGCTCACAGGGAATCTACGAGCAGTACTTC
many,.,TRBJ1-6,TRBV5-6,CASSFWGSPLHF,TGTGCCAGCAGCTTCTGGGGTTCACCCCTCCACTTT
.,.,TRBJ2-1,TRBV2,CASTWTGSYEQFF,TGTGCCAGCACCTGGACGGGCTCCTACGAGCAGTTCTTC
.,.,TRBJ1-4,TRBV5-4,CASIRVEEKLFF,TGTGCCAGCATAAGGGTTGAAGAAAAACTGTTTTTT
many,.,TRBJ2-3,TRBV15,CATSRDLVLEDTQYF,TGTGCCACCAGCAGAGATCTAGTACTTGAAGATACGCAGTATTTT
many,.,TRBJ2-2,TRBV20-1,CSARDQLPAGELFF,TGCAGTGCTAGAGATCAATTACCTGCCGGGGAGCTGTTTTTT